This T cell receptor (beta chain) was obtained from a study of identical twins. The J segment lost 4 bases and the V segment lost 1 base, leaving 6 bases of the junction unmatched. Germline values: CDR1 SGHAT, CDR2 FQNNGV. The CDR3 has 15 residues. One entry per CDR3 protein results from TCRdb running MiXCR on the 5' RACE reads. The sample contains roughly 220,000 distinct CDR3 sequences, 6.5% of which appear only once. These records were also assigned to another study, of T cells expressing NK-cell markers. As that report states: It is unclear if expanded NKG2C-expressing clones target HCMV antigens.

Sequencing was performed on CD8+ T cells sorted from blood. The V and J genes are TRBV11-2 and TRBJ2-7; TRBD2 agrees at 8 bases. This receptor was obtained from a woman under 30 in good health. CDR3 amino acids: CASSLVATSEYEQYF. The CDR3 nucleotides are TGTGCCAGCAGCTTAGTCGCGACTAGCGAATACGAGCAGTACTTC. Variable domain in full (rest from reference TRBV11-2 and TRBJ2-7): EAGVAQSPRYKIIEKRQSVAFWCNPISGHATLYWYQQILGQGPKLLIQFQNNGVVDDSQLPKDRFSAERLKGVDSTLKIQPAKLEDSAVYLCASSLVATSEYEQYFGPGTRLTVT.